This entry features one T cell receptor beta chain sequence. One end of the junction varies from germline; a read error may be responsible. This record comes from a study of blood T cells in healthy people across ages. Caucasian, healthy and from Russia, the donors were aged between roughly 6 and 95. No fewer than 5 micrograms of total RNA were isolated from every sample. Combining a sample-barcoded 5' primer with a J-beta primer mix, a second PCR ran for roughly 7 to 11 cycles. TCRdb recomputed calls from the 5' RACE reads with MiXCR, one row per CDR3 protein. The table includes some 800,000 distinct CDR3 sequences, 25% detected once. The length of the CDR3 is 16 residues. From germline, CDR1 is MNHEY and CDR2 SMNVEV (reference sequence). Another study also made use of these data, one on T cells of mothers and their children. According to that study: Mothers and children who were related shared slightly more overlap than unrelated pairs, but not significantly more.

Sequenced: blood. The TCR was taken from a boy aged 10-17 years in good health. V gene TRBV27 combines with J gene TRBJ1-3, with D unresolved. CDR3 protein: CACSPRPPYSGNTIYF. The DNA of the CDR3 is TGTGCCTGCAGTCCCCGGCCCCCATACTCTGGAAACACCATATATTTT.